What follows describes a single T cell receptor (beta chain). The sample originates from a study of T cell responses to AZD1222 COVID-19 vaccine. Generated by immunoSEQ multiplex PCR, the TCRdb table keeps only in-frame clones and is missing some. The sample shows about 50,000 clones, roughly 88% of them seen only once. Germline assignment: CDR1 SGHDT and CDR2 YYEEEE. The V gene end was trimmed by 4 bases and the J gene end by 8 bases; junction bases not matched to a gene: 10. This CDR3 spans 14 amino acids. This sequence was found in an adult in good health. The chain joins TRBV5-6 to TRBJ1-1; TRBD1 aligns across 8 bases. The sequenced sample was peripheral blood, obtained on day 0 of AZD1222 vaccination. The DNA of the CDR3 is TGTGCCAGCAGCATACCGGGACAGGTCTCAGAAGCTTTCTTT. The encoded protein is CASSIPGQVSEAFF. Drawing the rest from reference TRBV5-6 and TRBJ1-1, the complete variable domain is DAGVTQSPTHLIKTRGQQVTLRCSPKSGHDTVSWYQQALGQGPQFIFQYYEEEERQRGNFPDRFSGHQFPNYSSELNVNALLLGDSALYLCASSIPGQVSEAFFGQGTRLTVV.